The present TCR beta chain was sequenced within a study of blood T cell repertoires in COVID-19. Whole-study context: The origin of the acute and convalescent COVID-19 samples was the United States, Italy and Spain. PBMCs, B-cell-depleted T cells, or T cells provided the cDNA or gDNA that made up the material.

Clones were read by immunoSEQ multiplex PCR, and TCRdb kept only the in-frame ones, dropping some. The data contain around 200,000 clones, 85% to 90% of them seen just once; the ten biggest clones take up around 1.5%. The ends were cut back, 1 base at V and 3 bases at J, with 13 bases in the middle. Germline V gene sequence: CDR1 SGHRS, CDR2 YFSETQ. This CDR3 contains 15 residues. The sequence came from a man younger than 35 with active or convalescent COVID-19. The specimen sequenced was peripheral blood. V is TRBV5-1 and J is TRBJ1-1; TRBD1 might be the D (5 bases). CDR3 sequence (DNA): TGCGCCAGCAGCTTGAAGGTCTCGGGGGACACTGAAGCTTTCTTT. Amino acids: CASSLKVSGDTEAFF.